A selection of T cell receptor beta chains follows, all from one sample in a study of cytomegalovirus exposure and HLA in healthy donors. Clones were sequenced by immunoSEQ multiplex PCR, and TCRdb holds only the in-frame ones, with some missing. The table shows approximately 54,000 clones, with over 85% occurring only once. Input material: PBMCs. These receptors were taken from a woman between 18 and 30 years old in good health and CMV-seropositive. The CDR3 runs from the conserved cysteine through the conserved F or W. The D gene is left open where the match is weak. Clone size is given for some rows only: seen once, a few or many times, or a class if the clone is expanded.

DNA: TGTGCCAGCAGCAAGGACAGCCCGGCCACTGAAGCTTTCTTT
CDR3: CASSKDSPATEAFF
D: NA
V: TRBV7-9
size: NA
J: TRBJ1-1

DNA: TGTGCCAGCAGCCTAAGGTCTGGACAGGGTCATGAAAAACTGTTTTTT
CDR3: CASSLRSGQGHEKLFF
D: TRBD1
V: TRBV7-9
size: NA
J: TRBJ1-4

DNA: TGTGCCTGGAGTGTACGACAGGGCTTAAGTGGAGAGACCCAGTACTTC
CDR3: CAWSVRQGLSGETQYF
D: TRBD1
V: TRBV30
size: NA
J: TRBJ2-5

DNA: TGTGCCAGCAGCTCGCCCCCCGGGCAGGGCCATGGGGAGCTGTTTTTT
CDR3: CASSSPPGQGHGELFF
D: NA
V: TRBV7-9
size: NA
J: TRBJ2-2

DNA: TGCGCCAGCAGTCGTCTTACTAGCGGGGGGGCTGCCGGGGAGCTGTTTTTT
CDR3: CASSRLTSGGAAGELFF
D: TRBD2
V: TRBV5-1
size: NA
J: TRBJ2-2

DNA: TGTGCCAGCAGCCCCCGAACAAATGAAAAACTGTTTTTT
CDR3: CASSPRTNEKLFF
D: NA
V: TRBV9
size: NA
J: TRBJ1-4

DNA: TGTGCCAGCAGCTTAATCGACGGGTCTGCGGGGGAGCTGTTTTTT
CDR3: CASSLIDGSAGELFF
D: NA
V: TRBV7-6
size: NA
J: TRBJ2-2

DNA: TGTGCCAGCAGCCCTAGCCCATCGGGGAACACTGAAGCTTTCTTT
CDR3: CASSPSPSGNTEAFF
D: NA
V: TRBV28
size: NA
J: TRBJ1-1

DNA: TGTGCCAGCAGCACCCCTCGGACAGATGAAAAACTGTTTTTT
CDR3: CASSTPRTDEKLFF
D: NA
V: TRBV7-9
size: NA
J: TRBJ1-4

DNA: TGTGCCAGTCCAGGATTGGGAAACACCATATATTTT
CDR3: CASPGLGNTIYF
D: NA
V: TRBV19
size: NA
J: TRBJ1-3

DNA: TGTGCCAGCACCACCCAGGGGGGAGGAACCTACGAGCAGTACTTC
CDR3: CASTTQGGGTYEQYF
D: NA
V: TRBV28
size: NA
J: TRBJ2-7

DNA: TGTGCCAGCTCAGTGAACACTGAAGCTTTCTTT
CDR3: CASSVNTEAFF
D: NA
V: TRBV2
size: NA
J: TRBJ1-1

DNA: TGTGCCAGCTCACCCAACCAGGGCGCAGATACGCAGTATTTT
CDR3: CASSPNQGADTQYF
D: NA
V: TRBV18
size: NA
J: TRBJ2-3

DNA: TGTGCCAGCAGCCCCTCGTCGGGGGGGAATGGGAAGACCCAGTACTTC
CDR3: CASSPSSGGNGKTQYF
D: TRBD2
V: TRBV5-4
size: NA
J: TRBJ2-5

DNA: TGCGCCAGCAGCCAGACATACGACACTGAAGCTTTCTTT
CDR3: CASSQTYDTEAFF
D: NA
V: TRBV4-3
size: NA
J: TRBJ1-1

DNA: TGTGCTAGCAGCTATCATGACAGAGTGAGCAATCAGCCCCAGCATTTT
CDR3: CASSYHDRVSNQPQHF
D: NA
V: TRBV7-7
size: once
J: TRBJ1-5

DNA: TGTGCCAGCCGACCCAGGGGAGAGGGGCAGCCCCAGCATTTT
CDR3: CASRPRGEGQPQHF
D: NA
V: TRBV7-8
size: NA
J: TRBJ1-5

DNA: TGCAGCGTTGAAGGCAGGGCTTACTATGGCTACACCTTC
CDR3: CSVEGRAYYGYTF
D: NA
V: TRBV29-1
size: once
J: TRBJ1-2

DNA: TGTGCCAGCAGAACACAGGGGACCGATAATTCACCCCTCCACTTT
CDR3: CASRTQGTDNSPLHF
D: TRBD1
V: TRBV7-9
size: NA
J: TRBJ1-6

DNA: TGCGCCAGCAGCCAAGGTAGGGCTAGCGGGGCCAATGAGCAGTTCTTC
CDR3: CASSQGRASGANEQFF
D: TRBD2
V: TRBV4-1
size: NA
J: TRBJ2-1

DNA: TGTGCCAGCAGCGTAGGCCCCCTTACAGGGGACACCGGGGAGCTGTTTTTT
CDR3: CASSVGPLTGDTGELFF
D: TRBD1
V: TRBV9
size: NA
J: TRBJ2-2

DNA: TGTGCCAGCAGCTTAGATCTGGGCCCGGGAGAGCAGTACTTC
CDR3: CASSLDLGPGEQYF
D: NA
V: TRBV7-2
size: NA
J: TRBJ2-7

DNA: TGTGCCAGCAGCTTAGAAGGGGGCGGGGATACGCAGTATTTT
CDR3: CASSLEGGGDTQYF
D: TRBD1
V: TRBV7-9
size: NA
J: TRBJ2-3

DNA: TGTGCCAGCAGCTTCTCAGGGGGGAACACTGAAGCTTTCTTT
CDR3: CASSFSGGNTEAFF
D: TRBD1
V: TRBV11-2
size: NA
J: TRBJ1-1

DNA: TGTGCCAGCAGCGACCGGGACAGGGGGCTCTCTGGAAACACCATATATTTT
CDR3: CASSDRDRGLSGNTIYF
D: TRBD1
V: TRBV7-2
size: NA
J: TRBJ1-3

DNA: TGTGCCAGCAGCCAGCGAAAGGGACTAGCGGGGCATTTGGTGAATACGCAGTATTTT
CDR3: CASSQRKGLAGHLVNTQYF
D: TRBD2
V: TRBV4-2
size: NA
J: TRBJ2-3

DNA: TGCGCCAGCAGTGATATAAACCCGGTCTACAATGAGCAGTTCTTC
CDR3: CASSDINPVYNEQFF
D: NA
V: TRBV10-2
size: NA
J: TRBJ2-1

DNA: TGTGCCAGCAGTTTCGTACTCCGCCTCTCTGGGGCCAACGTCCTGACTTTC
CDR3: CASSFVLRLSGANVLTF
D: NA
V: TRBV28
size: NA
J: TRBJ2-6

DNA: TGTGCCAGCAGCTTAGGGGAAGGGGGCCTTCCCCCTAAACAAGAGACCCAGTACTTC
CDR3: CASSLGEGGLPPKQETQYF
D: TRBD1
V: TRBV7-9
size: NA
J: TRBJ2-5

DNA: TGTGCCAGCAGCTTCGTGGGGGAGGGAAACTATGGCTACACCTTC
CDR3: CASSFVGEGNYGYTF
D: NA
V: TRBV5-4
size: NA
J: TRBJ1-2

DNA: TGTGCCAGTAGTAGACCTAGCGGGGGGGCCGGAGAGACCCAGTACTTC
CDR3: CASSRPSGGAGETQYF
D: TRBD2
V: TRBV19
size: NA
J: TRBJ2-5

DNA: TGTGCCAGCAGTTTTGACAGGGCACAAGCTGGGGCCAACGTCCTGACTTTC
CDR3: CASSFDRAQAGANVLTF
D: TRBD1
V: TRBV4-2
size: NA
J: TRBJ2-6

DNA: TGTGCCAGCAGTGAATTCGGGACTAGCGGGGGGGGCACAGATACGCAGTATTTT
CDR3: CASSEFGTSGGGTDTQYF
D: TRBD2
V: TRBV6-1
size: NA
J: TRBJ2-3

DNA: TGTGCCAGCAGTTACTCGGTACCAGGGGGAAACACCATATATTTT
CDR3: CASSYSVPGGNTIYF
D: NA
V: TRBV6-6
size: NA
J: TRBJ1-3

DNA: TGCGCCAGCAGCGGATCGGGACTAGGGGTCGGGGAGCTGTTTTTT
CDR3: CASSGSGLGVGELFF
D: TRBD2
V: TRBV5-1
size: NA
J: TRBJ2-2

DNA: TGTGCCAGCAGAGCGGCTAGCAATCAGCCCCAGCATTTT
CDR3: CASRAASNQPQHF
D: NA
V: TRBV27
size: few
J: TRBJ1-5

DNA: TGTGCCAGCACTCTAGCGCCTAGCGGGGGGACCTACGAGCAGTACTTC
CDR3: CASTLAPSGGTYEQYF
D: TRBD2
V: TRBV7-6
size: few
J: TRBJ2-7